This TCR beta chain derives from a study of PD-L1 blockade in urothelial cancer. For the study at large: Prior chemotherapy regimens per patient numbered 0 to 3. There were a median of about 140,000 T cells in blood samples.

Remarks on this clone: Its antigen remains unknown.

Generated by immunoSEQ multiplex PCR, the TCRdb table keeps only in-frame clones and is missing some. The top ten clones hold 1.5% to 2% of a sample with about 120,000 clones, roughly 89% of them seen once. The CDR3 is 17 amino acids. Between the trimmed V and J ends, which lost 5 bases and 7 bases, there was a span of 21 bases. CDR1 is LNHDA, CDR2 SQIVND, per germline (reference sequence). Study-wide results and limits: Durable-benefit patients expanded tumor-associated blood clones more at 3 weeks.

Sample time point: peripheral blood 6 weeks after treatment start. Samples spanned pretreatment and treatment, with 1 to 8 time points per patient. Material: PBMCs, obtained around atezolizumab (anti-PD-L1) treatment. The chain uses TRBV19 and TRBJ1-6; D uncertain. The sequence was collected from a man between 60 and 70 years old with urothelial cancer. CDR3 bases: TGTGCCAGTAGTGCCCCCGGGGAGGCGGCGGGCAATTCACCCCTCCACTTT. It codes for CASSAPGEAAGNSPLHF.